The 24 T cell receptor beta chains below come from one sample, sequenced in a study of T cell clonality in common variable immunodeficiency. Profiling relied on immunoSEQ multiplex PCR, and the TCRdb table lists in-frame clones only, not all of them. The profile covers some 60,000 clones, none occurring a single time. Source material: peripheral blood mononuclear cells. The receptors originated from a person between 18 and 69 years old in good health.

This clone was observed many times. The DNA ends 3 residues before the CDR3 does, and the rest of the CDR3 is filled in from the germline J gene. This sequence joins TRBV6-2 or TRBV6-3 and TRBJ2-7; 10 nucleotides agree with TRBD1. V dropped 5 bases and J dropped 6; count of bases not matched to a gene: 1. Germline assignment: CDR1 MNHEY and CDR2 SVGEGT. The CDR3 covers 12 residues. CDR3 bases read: TGTGCCAGCAGTGACAGGGGGCGCGAG. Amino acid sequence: CASSDRGRE. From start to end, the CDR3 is CASSDRGREQYF.

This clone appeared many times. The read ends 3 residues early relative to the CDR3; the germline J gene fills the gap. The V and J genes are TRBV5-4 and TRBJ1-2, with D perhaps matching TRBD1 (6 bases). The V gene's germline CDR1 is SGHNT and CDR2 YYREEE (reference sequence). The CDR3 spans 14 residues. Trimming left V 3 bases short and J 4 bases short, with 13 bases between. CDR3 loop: CASSSTRQAYGYTF. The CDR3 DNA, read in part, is TGTGCCAGCAGCTCTACCCGACAGGCCTATGGC.

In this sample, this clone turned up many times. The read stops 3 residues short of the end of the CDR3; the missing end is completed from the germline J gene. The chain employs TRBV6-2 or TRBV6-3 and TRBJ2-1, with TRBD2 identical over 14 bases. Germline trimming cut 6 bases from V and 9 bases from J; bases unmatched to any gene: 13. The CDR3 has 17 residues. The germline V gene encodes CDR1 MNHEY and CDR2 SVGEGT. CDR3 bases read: TGTGCCAGCAGCAAGACTAGCGGGAGGGCCCTAGGTGGTGAG. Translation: CASSKTSGRALGGE. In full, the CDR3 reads CASSKTSGRALGGEQFF.

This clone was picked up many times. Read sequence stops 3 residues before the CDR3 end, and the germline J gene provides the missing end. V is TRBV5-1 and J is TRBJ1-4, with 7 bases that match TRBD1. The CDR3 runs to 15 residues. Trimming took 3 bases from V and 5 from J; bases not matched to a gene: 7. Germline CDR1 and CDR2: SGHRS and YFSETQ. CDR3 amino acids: CASSSGQAENEKLFF. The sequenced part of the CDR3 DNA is TGCGCCAGCAGCTCCGGACAGGCGGAAAATGAAAAA.

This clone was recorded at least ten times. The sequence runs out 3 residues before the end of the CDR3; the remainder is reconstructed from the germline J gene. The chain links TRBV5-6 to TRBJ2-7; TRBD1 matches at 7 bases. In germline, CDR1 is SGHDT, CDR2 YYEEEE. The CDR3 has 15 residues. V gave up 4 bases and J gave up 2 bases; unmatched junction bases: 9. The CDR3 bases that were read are TGTGCCAGCAGCAGGTACAGGGGATATACCTACGAG. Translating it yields CASSRYRGYTYE. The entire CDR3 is CASSRYRGYTYEQYF. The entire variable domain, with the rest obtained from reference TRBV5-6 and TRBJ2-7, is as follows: DAGVTQSPTHLIKTRGQQVTLRCSPKSGHDTVSWYQQALGQGPQFIFQYYEEEERQRGNFPDRFSGHQFPNYSSELNVNALLLGDSALYLCASSRYRGYTYEQYFGPGTRLTVT.

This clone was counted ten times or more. The CDR3 sequence: CSAGLTGYSYNEQFF. The sequenced CDR3 bases are TGCAGTGCTGGGCTGACAGGGTACTCCTACAATGAG. This chain connects TRBV20-1 to TRBJ2-1, with 7 bases lining up with TRBD1. The CDR3 goes on 3 residues after the read ends, and that part is filled in from the germline J gene. The germline gives CDR1 DFQATT, CDR2 SNEGSKA (reference sequence). The J segment lost 0 bases and the V segment lost 5 bases, leaving 7 bases of the junction unmatched. The CDR3 covers 15 residues.

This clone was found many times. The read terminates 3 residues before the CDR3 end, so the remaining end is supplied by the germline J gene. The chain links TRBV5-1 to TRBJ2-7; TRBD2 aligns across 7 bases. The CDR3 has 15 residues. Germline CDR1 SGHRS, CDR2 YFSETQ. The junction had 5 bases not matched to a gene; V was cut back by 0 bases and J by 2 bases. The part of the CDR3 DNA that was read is TGCGCCAGCAGCTTGGGAGGGGCGGGGGCCTACGAG. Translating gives CASSLGGAGAYE. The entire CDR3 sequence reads CASSLGGAGAYEQYF.

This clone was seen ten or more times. The CDR3 is CASQRDSSYNEQFF. The sequenced part of the CDR3 DNA is TGTGCCAGTCAGCGGGACAGCTCCTACAATGAG. The J gene is TRBJ2-1, the V gene TRBV2; the D call may be TRBD1 or TRBD2 (7 bases each). The sequence runs out 3 residues before the end of the CDR3; the remainder is reconstructed from the germline J gene. Germline-derived CDR1 and CDR2 are SNHLY and FYNNEI. The CDR3 spans 14 residues. V gave up 9 bases and J gave up 0 bases, with 12 bases separating them.

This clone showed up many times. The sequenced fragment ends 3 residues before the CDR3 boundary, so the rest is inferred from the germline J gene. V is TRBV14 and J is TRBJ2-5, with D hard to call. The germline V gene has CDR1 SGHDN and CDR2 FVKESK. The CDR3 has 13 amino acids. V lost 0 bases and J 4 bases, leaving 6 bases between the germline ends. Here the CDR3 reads CASSQDPRETQYF. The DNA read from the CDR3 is TGTGCCAGCAGCCAAGATCCCAGAGAGACC.

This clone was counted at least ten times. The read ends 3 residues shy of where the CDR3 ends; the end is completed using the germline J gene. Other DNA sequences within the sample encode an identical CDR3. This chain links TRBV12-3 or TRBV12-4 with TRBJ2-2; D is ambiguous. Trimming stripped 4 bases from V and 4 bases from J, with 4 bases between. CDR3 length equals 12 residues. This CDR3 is CASSSSTGELFF. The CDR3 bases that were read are TGTGCCAGCAGTTCCTCCACCGGGGAG.

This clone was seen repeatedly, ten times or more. The chain's CDR3 is CASSPLAVLSTDTQYF. The covered CDR3 bases are TGTGCCAGCAGCCCCCTGGCGGTTCTTAGCACAGATACG. The gene calls are TRBV14 and TRBJ2-3; D call uncertain. Coverage ceases 3 residues before the CDR3 finishes, and the germline J gene fills in the end. V lost 4 bases and J 0 bases, leaving 14 bases between the germline ends. Looked up from germline, CDR1 is SGHDN and CDR2 is FVKESK. CDR3 length: 16 amino acids.

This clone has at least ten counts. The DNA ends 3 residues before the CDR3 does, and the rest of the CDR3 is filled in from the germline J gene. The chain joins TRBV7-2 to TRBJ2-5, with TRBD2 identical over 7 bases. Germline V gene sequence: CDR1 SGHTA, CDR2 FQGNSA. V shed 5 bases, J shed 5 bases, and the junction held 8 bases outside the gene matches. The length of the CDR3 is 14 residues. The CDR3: CASSHWDYSETQYF. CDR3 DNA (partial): TGTGCCAGCAGCCACTGGGACTACTCGGAGACC.

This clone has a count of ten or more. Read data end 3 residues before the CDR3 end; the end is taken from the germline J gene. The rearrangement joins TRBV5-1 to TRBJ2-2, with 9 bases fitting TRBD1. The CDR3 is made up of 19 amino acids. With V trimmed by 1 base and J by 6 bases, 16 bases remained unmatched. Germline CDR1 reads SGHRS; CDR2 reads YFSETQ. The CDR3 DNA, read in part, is TGCGCCAGCAGCTTGAACGAAGGGGGACAGGGCATTCGACCCGGGGAG. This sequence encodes CASSLNEGGQGIRPGE. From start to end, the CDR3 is CASSLNEGGQGIRPGELFF.

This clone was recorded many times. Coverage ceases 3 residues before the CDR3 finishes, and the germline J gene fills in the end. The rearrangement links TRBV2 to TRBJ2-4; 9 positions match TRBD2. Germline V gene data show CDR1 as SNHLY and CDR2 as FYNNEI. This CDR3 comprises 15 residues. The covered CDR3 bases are TGTGCCAGCAGTGAAAGGGGTAGCGGGAGAGGAATT. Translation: CASSERGSGRGI. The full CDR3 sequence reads CASSERGSGRGIQYF.

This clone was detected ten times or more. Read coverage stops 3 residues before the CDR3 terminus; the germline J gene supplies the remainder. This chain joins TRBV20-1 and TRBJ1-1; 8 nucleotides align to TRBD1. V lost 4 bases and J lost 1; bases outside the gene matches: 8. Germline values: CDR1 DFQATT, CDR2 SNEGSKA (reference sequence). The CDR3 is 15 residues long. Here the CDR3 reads CSATPGQGSNTEAFF. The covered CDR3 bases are TGCAGTGCTACGCCTGGACAGGGTTCGAACACTGAA.

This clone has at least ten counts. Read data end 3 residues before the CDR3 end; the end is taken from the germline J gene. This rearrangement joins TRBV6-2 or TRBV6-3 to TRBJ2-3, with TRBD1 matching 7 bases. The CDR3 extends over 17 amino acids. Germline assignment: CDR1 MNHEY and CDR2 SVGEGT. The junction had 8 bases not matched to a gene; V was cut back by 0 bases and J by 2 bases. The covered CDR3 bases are TGTGCCAGCAGTTACTCTAACAGGGGTATCTCCACAGATACG. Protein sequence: CASSYSNRGISTDT. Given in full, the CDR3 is CASSYSNRGISTDTQYF.

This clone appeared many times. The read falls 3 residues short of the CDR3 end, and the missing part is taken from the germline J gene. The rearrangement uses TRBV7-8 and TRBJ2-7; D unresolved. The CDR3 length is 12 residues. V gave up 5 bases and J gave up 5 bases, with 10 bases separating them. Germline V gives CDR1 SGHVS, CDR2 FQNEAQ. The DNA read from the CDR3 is TGTGCCAGCAGCCCCCATAGGGACGAG. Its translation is CASSPHRDE. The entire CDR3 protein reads CASSPHRDEQYF.

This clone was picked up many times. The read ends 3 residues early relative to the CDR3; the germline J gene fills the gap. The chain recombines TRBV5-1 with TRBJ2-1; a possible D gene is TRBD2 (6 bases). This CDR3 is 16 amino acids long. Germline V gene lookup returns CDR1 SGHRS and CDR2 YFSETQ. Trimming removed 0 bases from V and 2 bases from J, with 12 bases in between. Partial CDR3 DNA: TGCGCCAGCAGCTTGGTCGGTAGCGGAACCTACAATGAG. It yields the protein CASSLVGSGTYNE. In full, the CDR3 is CASSLVGSGTYNEQFF. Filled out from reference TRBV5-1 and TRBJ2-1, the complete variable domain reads KAGVTQTPRYLIKTRGQQVTLSCSPISGHRSVSWYQQTPGQGLQFLFEYFSETQRNKGNFPGRFSGRQFSNSRSEMNVSTLELGDSALYLCASSLVGSGTYNEQFFGPGTRLTVL.

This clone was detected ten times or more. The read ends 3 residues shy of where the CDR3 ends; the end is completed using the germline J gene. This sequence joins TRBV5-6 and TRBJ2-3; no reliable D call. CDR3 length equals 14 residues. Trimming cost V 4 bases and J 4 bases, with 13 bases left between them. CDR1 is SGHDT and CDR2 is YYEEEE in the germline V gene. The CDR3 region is CASSPTGGSDTQYF. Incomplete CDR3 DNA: TGTGCCAGCAGCCCGACGGGTGGGTCAGATACG. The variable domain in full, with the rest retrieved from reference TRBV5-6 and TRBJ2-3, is DAGVTQSPTHLIKTRGQQVTLRCSPKSGHDTVSWYQQALGQGPQFIFQYYEEEERQRGNFPDRFSGHQFPNYSSELNVNALLLGDSALYLCASSPTGGSDTQYFGPGTRLTVL.

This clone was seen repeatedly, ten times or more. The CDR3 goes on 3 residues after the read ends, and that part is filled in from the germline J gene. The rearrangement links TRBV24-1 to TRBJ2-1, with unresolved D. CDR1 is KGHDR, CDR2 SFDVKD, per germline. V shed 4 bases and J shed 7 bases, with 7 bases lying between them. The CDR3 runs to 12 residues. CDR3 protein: CATSDTPNEQFF. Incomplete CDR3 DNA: TGTGCCACCAGTGACACTCCAAATGAG.

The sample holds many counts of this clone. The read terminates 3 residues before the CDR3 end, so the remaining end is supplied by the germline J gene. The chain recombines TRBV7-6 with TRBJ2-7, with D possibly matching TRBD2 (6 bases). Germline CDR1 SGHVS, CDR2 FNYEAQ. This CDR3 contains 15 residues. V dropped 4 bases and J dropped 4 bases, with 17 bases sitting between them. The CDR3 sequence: CASSSLGGAVYEQYF. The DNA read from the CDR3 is TGTGCCAGCAGCTCCCTGGGGGGAGCGGTATACGAG.

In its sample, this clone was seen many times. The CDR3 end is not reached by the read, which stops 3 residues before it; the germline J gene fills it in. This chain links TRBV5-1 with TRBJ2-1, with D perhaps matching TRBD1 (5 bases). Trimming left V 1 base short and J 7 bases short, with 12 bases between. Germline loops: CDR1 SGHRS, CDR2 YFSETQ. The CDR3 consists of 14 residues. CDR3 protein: CASSLRLGANEQFF. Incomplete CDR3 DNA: TGCGCCAGCAGCTTGCGTCTAGGGGCGAATGAG.

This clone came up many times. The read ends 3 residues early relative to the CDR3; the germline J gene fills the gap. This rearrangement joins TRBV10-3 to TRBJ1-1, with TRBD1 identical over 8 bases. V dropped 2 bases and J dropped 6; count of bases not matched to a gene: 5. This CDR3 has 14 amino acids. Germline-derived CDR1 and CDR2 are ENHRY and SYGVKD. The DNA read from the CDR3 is TGTGCCATCAGTGAGGACAGGGGCGGCTCTGAA. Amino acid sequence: CAISEDRGGSE. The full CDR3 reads CAISEDRGGSEAFF.

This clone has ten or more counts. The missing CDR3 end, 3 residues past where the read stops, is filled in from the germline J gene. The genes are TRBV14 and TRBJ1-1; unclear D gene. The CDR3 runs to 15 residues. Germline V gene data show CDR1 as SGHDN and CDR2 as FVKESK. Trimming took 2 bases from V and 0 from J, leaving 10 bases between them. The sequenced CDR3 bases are TGTGCCAGCAGCCAATTCTACTCGGTGAACACTGAA. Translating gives CASSQFYSVNTE. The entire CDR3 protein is CASSQFYSVNTEAFF.